This TCR beta chain stems from a study of blood T cell repertoires in COVID-19. TCRdb's table, derived via immunoSEQ multiplex PCR, lists solely in-frame clones and lacks some. The repertoire includes around 130,000 clones, around four fifths of them detected once, and roughly 13% sits in the top ten. With 0 bases clipped from V and 4 bases from J, the junction kept 2 bases outside the gene matches. The CDR3 covers 16 residues. Germline V gene lookup returns CDR1 SGHRS and CDR2 YFSETQ. The sequencing input was peripheral blood. This clonotype originated in a human donor in a cohort sampled during active COVID-19. V gene TRBV5-1 combines with J gene TRBJ2-1; 12 positions agree with TRBD2. The chain's CDR3 is CASSLGTSGAYNEQFF. In DNA, the CDR3 is TGCGCCAGCAGCTTGGGGACTAGCGGGGCGTACAATGAGCAGTTCTTC.